This T cell receptor beta chain comes out of a study of shared clonotypes between healthy human individuals. It was at deep level that the assay was run. Original data processing: Junction-only immunoSEQ sequences carried no quality scores, so filtering differed. Clones were read by immunoSEQ multiplex PCR, and TCRdb kept only the in-frame ones, dropping some. That table furnishes V, J and clone size, whereas the DNA furnished D and trimming. The sample carries 2 million to 2.5 million clones, roughly 95% recorded once. CD8 cells classed as naive were CD45RO-negative and positively selected for CCR7, excluding terminally differentiated effector memory CD45RA+ cells. The CDR3 sequence is 16 residues long. Germline V gives CDR1 MDHEN, CDR2 SYDVKM. The V end was cut by 5 bases, the J end by 0 bases, with 16 bases between.

The sample comprised naive CD8+ T cells sorted from blood. This TCR was sampled from a man aged 18 to 29 in good health. The chain couples TRBV28 to TRBJ2-5; weak D call: TRBD1 (6 bases). CDR3 in DNA: TGTGCCAGCAGTCCCCTCCCAGGGGCATACCAAGAGACCCAGTACTTC. Translation gives CASSPLPGAYQETQYF. Variable domain in full (rest from reference TRBV28 and TRBJ2-5): DVKVTQSSRYLVKRTGEKVFLECVQDMDHENMFWYRQDPGLGLRLIYFSYDVKMKEKGDIPEGYSVSREKKERFSLILESASTNQTSMYLCASSPLPGAYQETQYFGPGTRLLVL.